This T cell receptor (beta chain) derives from a study of blood T cell repertoires in COVID-19. Clones were sequenced by immunoSEQ multiplex PCR, and TCRdb holds only the in-frame ones, with some missing. The sample holds around 300,000 clones, around 89% seen once. The sample comprised PBMCs or T cells enriched from blood (not recorded which). The TCR was taken from a woman aged 60 to 75 in a cohort exposed to, infected with or recovered from COVID-19 (not recorded which).

The CDR3 DNA sequence: TGTGCCAGCAGTTTCTACGCCTCGGGGACAGGTAGCACAGATACGCAGTATTTT. Its translation: CASSFYASGTGSTDTQYF. The gene calls are TRBV27 and TRBJ2-3; 8 bases are a match to TRBD1. The length of the CDR3 is 18 residues. CDR1 MNHEY and CDR2 SMNVEV come from the germline V gene (reference sequence). The V gene end was trimmed by 3 bases and the J gene end by 0 bases; junction bases not matched to a gene: 11.